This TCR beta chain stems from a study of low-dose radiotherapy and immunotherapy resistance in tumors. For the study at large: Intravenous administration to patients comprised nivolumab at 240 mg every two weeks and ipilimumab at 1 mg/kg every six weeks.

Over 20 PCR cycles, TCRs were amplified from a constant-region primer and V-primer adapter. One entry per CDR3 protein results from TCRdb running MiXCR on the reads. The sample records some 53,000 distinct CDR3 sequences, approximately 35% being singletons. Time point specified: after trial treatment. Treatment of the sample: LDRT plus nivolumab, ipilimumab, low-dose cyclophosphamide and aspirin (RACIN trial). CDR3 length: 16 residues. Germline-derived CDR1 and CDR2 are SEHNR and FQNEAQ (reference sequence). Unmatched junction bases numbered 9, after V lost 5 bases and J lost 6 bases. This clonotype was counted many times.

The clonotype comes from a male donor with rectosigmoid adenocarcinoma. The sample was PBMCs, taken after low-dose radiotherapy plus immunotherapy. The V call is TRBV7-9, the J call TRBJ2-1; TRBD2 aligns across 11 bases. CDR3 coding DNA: TGTGCCAGCAGCCCTGGCCTAGCGGGAGGTGGCAATGAGCAGTTCTTC. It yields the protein CASSPGLAGGGNEQFF.